A selection of T cell receptor beta chains follows, all from one sample in a study of control samples from healthy donors and cancer patients. Data came from immunoSEQ multiplex PCR; TCRdb stores just in-frame clones and leaves some out. The table shows 150,000 to 200,000 clones, with around 90% occurring only once. The specimen sequenced was blood. Receptors originate from a woman between 50 and 59 years old in good health. CDR3s include the opening cysteine and the closing phenylalanine or tryptophan. Size tells how often a clone was seen (once, few, many) or the class of an expanded clone, and some rows leave it out.

J | size | V | CDR3
TRBJ2-2 | - | TRBV27 | CASSFFEAGELFF
TRBJ1-2 | - | TRBV30 | CAWSGTGQINYGYTF
TRBJ2-1 | - | TRBV10-2 | CASNGGATYNEQFF
TRBJ2-7 | - | TRBV5-6 | CASSPPGAQNYEQYF
TRBJ2-1 | few | TRBV6-5 | CASSYLSGFGGNEQFF
TRBJ1-5 | - | TRBV6-1 | CASSDRYNQPQHF
TRBJ2-1 | - | TRBV9 | CASSVLASGGGEQFF
TRBJ2-7 | - | TRBV30 | CAWGGLSYEQYF
TRBJ1-1 | - | TRBV4-1 | CASRWGQGVGTEAFF
TRBJ2-5 | once | TRBV3-1/TRBV3-2 | CASSQGAGGSETQYF
TRBJ1-5 | - | TRBV19 | CASSIDRTSNQPQHF
TRBJ2-1 | - | TRBV28 | CASSLGGIANEQFF
TRBJ1-3 | once | TRBV11-2 | CASSLGQGGGNTIYF
TRBJ1-5 | - | TRBV27 | CASSPTGGIVSNQPQHF
TRBJ1-6 | - | TRBV21-1 | CASSRGGVPYNSPLHF
TRBJ1-3 | once | TRBV5-1 | CASSLGTGGSLSSGNTIYF
TRBJ1-1 | - | TRBV29-1 | CSTSRDRGFVTEAFF
TRBJ2-7 | - | TRBV28 | CASSLGQGVIYEQYF
TRBJ2-2 | - | TRBV5-1 | CASSSSPTDTGELFF
TRBJ1-3 | - | TRBV4-1 | CASSLLGQGRNTIYF
TRBJ1-1 | - | TRBV19 | CASSPGWTEAFF
TRBJ2-1 | - | TRBV4-3 | CASSHPAYVFSSYNEQFF
TRBJ1-4 | - | TRBV3-1/TRBV3-2 | CASSPFFPSTNEKLFF
TRBJ1-2 | - | TRBV9 | CASSPGGRGGYTF
TRBJ1-2 | once | TRBV20-1 | CGTNYGYTF
TRBJ2-7 | - | TRBV10-1 | CASKDPKAPYEQYF
TRBJ1-5 | - | TRBV9 | CASSVGGSNQPQHF
TRBJ1-2 | - | TRBV10-3 | CAISVTGEGYTF
TRBJ1-3 | - | TRBV6-5 | CASSYGEGAAGNTIYF
TRBJ2-2 | once | TRBV11-2 | CASSSLAAGELFF
TRBJ2-5 | - | TRBV5-1 | CASSLPEGAQYF
TRBJ1-4 | - | TRBV10-3 | CAISVAANEKLFF
TRBJ2-7 | - | TRBV7-2 | CASSWAQGPAYEQYF
TRBJ1-1 | - | TRBV18 | CASSPVRGLDTEAFF
TRBJ1-1 | - | TRBV28 | CASSLVQGAFF
TRBJ1-5 | - | TRBV19 | CASSIGQGSYQPQHF
TRBJ1-2 | few | TRBV7-2 | CASSLGTANYGYTF
TRBJ2-7 | once | TRBV5-1 | CASSSLLQGQDGANLVQYF
TRBJ1-5 | once | TRBV4-1 | CASSQEGDRNQPQHF
TRBJ1-5 | - | TRBV4-2 | CASSQDPQGGNQPQHF
TRBJ2-2 | - | TRBV28 | CASSLGSEGIGELFF
TRBJ1-2 | - | TRBV5-1 | CASSPDRGRGYTF
TRBJ1-5 | - | TRBV3-1/TRBV3-2 | CASSQGRYQPQHF
TRBJ2-3 | - | TRBV30 | CAWSDLGPGDTQYF
TRBJ2-5 | - | TRBV2 | CASARDRGDQETQYF
TRBJ1-1 | few | TRBV28 | CASSIPGTGNTEAFF
TRBJ2-4 | - | TRBV18 | CASSPGLAGAKNIQYF
TRBJ2-7 | - | TRBV12-2 | CASRFPGGEQYF
TRBJ1-3 | - | TRBV7-2 | CASSPHRRGGNTIYF
TRBJ2-2 | once | TRBV18 | CASSPLLTSGMRTGELFF
TRBJ2-5 | - | TRBV5-6 | CASSDYRGWETQYF